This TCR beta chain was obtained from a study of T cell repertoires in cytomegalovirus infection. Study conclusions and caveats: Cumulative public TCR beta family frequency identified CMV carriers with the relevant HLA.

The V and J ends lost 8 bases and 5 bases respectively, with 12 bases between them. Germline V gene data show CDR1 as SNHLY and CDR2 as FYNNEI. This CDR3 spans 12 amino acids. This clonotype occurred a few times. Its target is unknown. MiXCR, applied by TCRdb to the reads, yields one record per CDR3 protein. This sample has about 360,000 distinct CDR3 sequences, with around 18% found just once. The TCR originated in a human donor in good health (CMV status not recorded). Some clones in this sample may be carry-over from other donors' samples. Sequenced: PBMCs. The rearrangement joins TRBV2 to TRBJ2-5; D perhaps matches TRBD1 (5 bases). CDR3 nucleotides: TGTGCCAGCCGCAGGGAAACGGAGACCCAGTACTTC. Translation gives CASRRETETQYF.